This entry concerns a single T cell receptor beta chain. The CDR3 spans 16 residues. Per the germline V gene, CDR1 is MNHNS and CDR2 is SASEGT. The V segment lost 4 bases and the J segment 0 bases; nucleotides outside the gene matches: 9. A second PCR, run for roughly 7 to 11 cycles, used a sample-barcoded 5' primer plus a J-beta primer mix. TCRdb ran MiXCR on the 5' RACE reads and lists one entry per CDR3 protein. The data contain 1,300,000 or so distinct CDR3 sequences, approximately 63% of them singletons. No fewer than 7 million PBMCs went into each sample. This sample was taken from a study of blood T cells in healthy people across ages. Study-wide background: About one barcoded beta molecule per two T cells was captured by template switching.

The clonotype originates from a young man in good health. The sample taken for sequencing was blood. V gene TRBV6-1 combines with J gene TRBJ2-7, with 7 nucleotides matching TRBD2. The CDR3 DNA reads as TGTGCCAGCAGTGTCGATCCGGGGGGAAGCTCCTACGAGCAGTACTTC. Translated: CASSVDPGGSSYEQYF.